These T cell receptor beta chains were read from a single sample in a study of OX40 agonist ivuxolimab in advanced cancers. The assay was immunoSEQ multiplex PCR, and TCRdb's table has in-frame clones only and misses some. The sample lists nearly 110,000 clones; 90% were seen once. Sequencing was performed on CD4+ or CD8+ T cells sorted from blood, taken in a trial of the OX40 agonist ivuxolimab. These receptors were taken from an adult with an advanced solid tumor such as melanoma, head and neck, liver or kidney cancer. CDR3s leave out the opening cysteine and the closing phenylalanine or tryptophan. The order of the fields is V gene, clone size, J gene, D gene, CDR3 protein. D genes are given only for firm matches. Clone size is shown for a subset of rows, as once, few, many or a class of expanded clone.

>TRBV28|NA|TRBJ1-5|NA
ASSLSAPGLNQPQH
>TRBV10-2|NA|TRBJ2-5|NA
ASSGSKAQETQY
>TRBV27|NA|TRBJ1-2|NA
ASSPRDSRPGGYT
>TRBV10-2|NA|TRBJ2-5|TRBD2
ASRGGETQY
>TRBV29-1|NA|TRBJ2-1|NA
SVGHPGPDEQF
>TRBV19|few|TRBJ2-7|NA
ASSSGLPSYEQY
>TRBV2|NA|TRBJ2-3|TRBD2
ASSLLAVGNTDTQY
>TRBV28|NA|TRBJ1-2|NA
ASARTLGRGLA
>TRBV6-1|NA|TRBJ1-1|NA
ASRSTGLNTEAF
>TRBV9|NA|TRBJ2-3|NA
ASSTDTYSPVGYTQY
>TRBV4-3|NA|TRBJ1-2|NA
ASSQEGGGTYGYT
>TRBV7-2|NA|TRBJ2-3|TRBD1
ASRGQNTDTQY
>TRBV6-5|NA|TRBJ1-3|NA
ASSYSYASSGNTIY
>TRBV7-2|NA|TRBJ2-7|TRBD1
ASSYPGQVNEQY
>TRBV11-3|NA|TRBJ2-2|TRBD1
ASSSMQGVGELF
>TRBV27|NA|TRBJ1-6|NA
ASSFYGSSYNSPLH
>TRBV28|NA|TRBJ1-4|TRBD1
ASSGPGTGGGEKLF
>TRBV19|NA|TRBJ1-1|TRBD1
ASSIPRTGEAF
>TRBV28|once|TRBJ1-2|NA
ASSLHPPGSGGYT
>TRBV7-3|NA|TRBJ2-1|NA
ASSLAISYNEQF
>TRBV30|NA|TRBJ1-2|TRBD1
AWRKTGVNSYT
>TRBV28|NA|TRBJ2-7|TRBD1
ASRRQGPYEQY
>TRBV2|once|TRBJ2-5|NA
ASSEAGGETQY